This passage covers 25 T cell receptor beta chains from one sample sequenced in a study of follicular helper T cells after annual influenza vaccination (dated by TCRdb to about 2017). Library preparation employed the immunoSEQ multiplex PCR assay. Sourced from immuneACCESS, this table was stored by TCRdb with only in-frame sequences that have V and J called. A share of the clones is absent; for the studies checked, an unresolved V gene accounts for under half, and the remainder has no known explanation. This sample lists roughly 5,700 clones; almost 85% were detected once. The ten most abundant clones make up about 2.5% of the sample. The meaning of the sample's time point label: 2015-2016 season, 7 days after influenza vaccination. This material consisted of CXCR5+ CD38- circulating T follicular helper cells from blood, taken 7 days after influenza vaccination. In light of the paper, this sample's cell subset or site label describes: circulating Tfh, non-naive CD4+CXCR5+PD-1+ (ICOS+CD38+ or ICOS-CD38-). The receptors here all came from an adult who received the influenza vaccine.

The chain employs TRBV19 and TRBJ2-7; D is ambiguous. Per germline, CDR1 LNHDA and CDR2 SQIVND (reference sequence). V was trimmed by 3 bases and J by 3 bases, leaving 3 bases between them. There are 11 residues in the CDR3. CDR3 nucleotides: TGTGCCAGTAGTATGAACTACGAGCAGTACTTC. Protein: CASSMNYEQYF.

The chain couples TRBV19 to TRBJ1-6; D remains ambiguous. Per the germline V gene, CDR1 is LNHDA and CDR2 is SQIVND (reference sequence). The germline V and J ends were trimmed by 7 bases and 8 bases, with 15 bases remaining between them. The CDR3 extends over 14 amino acids. CDR3 protein: CASNSGIRDSPLHF. The DNA for the CDR3 is TGTGCCAGTAATTCCGGGATAAGAGATTCACCCCTCCACTTT.

This chain joins TRBV28 and TRBJ1-1; TRBD1 agrees at 12 bases. The germline V gene encodes CDR1 MDHEN and CDR2 SYDVKM. This CDR3 region has 17 residues. V lost 4 bases, J lost 4 bases, and 10 bases stayed unmatched. CDR3 coding DNA: TGTGCCAGCAGTTCTCGCTGGGGACAGGGGGCGACCACTGAAGCTTTCTTT. Translated: CASSSRWGQGATTEAFF.

This clone was counted once. This sequence joins TRBV6-5 and TRBJ1-5; D gene unclear. Germline V gene lookup returns CDR1 MNHEY and CDR2 SVGAGI. The CDR3 runs 15 residues. Trimming took 2 bases from V and 2 from J, leaving 10 bases between them. This chain's CDR3 is CASSYSTSGNQPQHF. The CDR3, as DNA: TGTGCCAGCAGTTACAGTACCAGCGGCAATCAGCCCCAGCATTTT.

The CDR3 nucleotides are TGCAGCGTAGAGACAGGTTCGAGAGAGACCCAGTACTTC. Its protein is CSVETGSRETQYF. The chain carries TRBV29-1 and TRBJ2-5; tentative D call: TRBD1 (6 bases). This CDR3 has 13 residues. The germline V and J ends were trimmed by 6 bases and 4 bases, with 15 bases remaining between them. The germline V gene has CDR1 SQVTM and CDR2 ANQGSEA.

This clone was seen once. This chain connects TRBV28 to TRBJ1-4; a weak D match, TRBD1 (5 bases). From germline, CDR1 is MDHEN and CDR2 SYDVKM. The CDR3 is 16 amino acids. Trimming removed 5 bases at V and 11 bases at J, with 24 bases between. In nucleotides, the CDR3 is TGTGCCAGCAGTCCCCCCCGCGGCAGGGTAGGGCAGAAACTGTTTTTT. This sequence encodes CASSPPRGRVGQKLFF.

The chain uses TRBV5-4 and TRBJ1-1, with TRBD1 identical over 7 bases. V trimming: 4 bases; J trimming: 1 base; junction bases outside the gene matches: 16. The CDR3 has 18 residues. Germline assignment: CDR1 SGHNT and CDR2 YYREEE (reference sequence). CDR3 nucleotides: TGTGCCAGCAGCCCAAAGCCCCCGGCGGGACAGAGGAACACTGAAGCTTTCTTT. Translating gives CASSPKPPAGQRNTEAFF.

The chain couples TRBV5-8 to TRBJ2-3; the D is unclear. The CDR3 length is 15 residues. The V end lost 4 bases, the J end lost 2 bases, and 14 bases lay between the germline ends. Germline lookup yields CDR1 SGHTS and CDR2 YDEGEE. The CDR3 region is CASSGSAGSTDTQYF. The CDR3 coding sequence is TGTGCCAGCAGCGGGTCGGCCGGGTCCACAGATACGCAGTATTTT.

The rearrangement uses TRBV27 and TRBJ2-1; the match to TRBD1 covers 11 bases. Germline V gene sequence: CDR1 MNHEY, CDR2 SMNVEV (reference sequence). This CDR3 region has 16 residues. V lost 2 bases to trimming and J lost 4 bases; unmatched junction nucleotides: 4. CDR3: CASSLRGQGGYNEQFF. Written as DNA, the CDR3 is TGTGCCAGCAGTTTAAGGGGACAGGGGGGTTACAATGAGCAGTTCTTC.

The rearrangement links TRBV5-1 to TRBJ2-1; 9 bases agree with TRBD1. V lost 3 bases, J lost 6 bases, and 4 bases stayed unmatched. Per the germline V gene, CDR1 is SGHRS and CDR2 is YFSETQ. This CDR3 is 14 amino acids long. This chain's CDR3 is CASSWGTGRNEQFF. CDR3 in DNA: TGCGCCAGCAGCTGGGGGACAGGGCGCAATGAGCAGTTCTTC.

This clone showed up just a few times. The chain has TRBV28 and TRBJ1-2, with D tentatively TRBD1 (6 bases). The germline V gene has CDR1 MDHEN and CDR2 SYDVKM. The CDR3 runs to 15 residues. The ends were cut back, 8 bases at V and 5 bases at J, with 21 bases in the middle. The CDR3, as DNA: TGTGCCAGCCAGAAATCATCCGGGGGGCGGTATGGCTACACCTTC. Its protein is CASQKSSGGRYGYTF.

This chain uses TRBV28 with TRBJ2-7, with TRBD2 matching 9 bases. V gave up 5 bases and J gave up 7 bases; unmatched junction bases: 9. This CDR3 region has 14 residues. Germline V lookup: CDR1 MDHEN, CDR2 SYDVKM. The CDR3 spells CASSKAGGSWEQYF. CDR3 DNA sequence: TGTGCCAGCAGTAAAGCGGGAGGCTCGTGGGAGCAGTACTTC.

The chain employs TRBV20-1 and TRBJ2-5; maybe TRBD2 (5 bases). CDR1 is DFQATT, CDR2 SNEGSKA, per germline (reference sequence). Trimming stripped 5 bases from V and 3 bases from J, with 7 bases between. The CDR3 runs 11 residues. The CDR3 spells CSALTKETQYF. DNA for the CDR3: TGCAGTGCTTTGACTAAAGAGACCCAGTACTTC.

The rearrangement uses TRBV18 and TRBJ2-3; 9 bases fit TRBD2. V lost 3 bases, J lost 3 bases, and 10 bases stayed unmatched. Germline CDR1 and CDR2: KGHSH and LQKENI. CDR3 size: 17 residues. The CDR3 bases are TGTGCCAGCTCACCCCCATCGGTAGCGGGAGCTACAGATACGCAGTATTTT. It encodes CASSPPSVAGATDTQYF.

The chain joins TRBV5-1 to TRBJ2-3, with a weak D call TRBD2 (6 bases). This CDR3 spans 16 amino acids. Trimming removed 0 bases at V and 6 bases at J, with 17 bases between. The germline CDR1 and CDR2 sequences are SGHRS and YFSETQ. In nucleotides, the CDR3 is TGCGCCAGCAGCTTGGGACGGGACTCCGTTTCGGATACGCAGTATTTT. This encodes CASSLGRDSVSDTQYF.

This clone was recorded once. The chain combines TRBV10-3 with TRBJ1-2; the match to TRBD1 covers 7 bases. This CDR3 is 14 amino acids long. V lost 5 bases, J lost 7 bases, and 10 bases stayed unmatched. Germline V gene lookup returns CDR1 ENHRY and CDR2 SYGVKD. CDR3 in DNA: TGTGCCATCAGTACCCTACAGGGGATGAGTGGCTACACCTTC. As protein: CAISTLQGMSGYTF.

This clone is a singleton in its sample. This chain uses TRBV10-2 with TRBJ1-2; the match to TRBD1 covers 7 bases. Trimming removed 4 bases from V and 0 bases from J; junction bases left unmatched: 2. Germline V gene data show CDR1 as WSHSY and CDR2 as SAAADI. This CDR3 has 14 amino acids. The CDR3 region has the DNA TGCGCCAGCAGTGGGACAGGCGCTAACTATGGCTACACCTTC. Translated, it gives CASSGTGANYGYTF.

The chain links TRBV5-6 to TRBJ1-4, with TRBD1 identical over 7 bases. This CDR3 has 15 residues. V lost 4 bases, J lost 1 base, and 4 bases stayed unmatched. CDR1 is SGHDT and CDR2 is YYEEEE in the germline V gene. CDR3 sequence: CASSPRTGTNEKLFF. CDR3 DNA sequence: TGTGCCAGCAGCCCTCGGACAGGAACTAATGAAAAACTGTTTTTT.

This clone turned up a few times. The chain uses TRBV11-2 and TRBJ1-6; 8 nucleotides match TRBD1. The V gene's germline CDR1 is SGHAT and CDR2 FQNNGV. The V segment lost 4 bases and the J segment 10 bases; nucleotides outside the gene matches: 6. The CDR3 consists of 14 residues. In nucleotides, the CDR3 is TGTGCCAGCAGCTCAGACAGGGGAAGGTCACCCCTCCACTTT. This translates into CASSSDRGRSPLHF.

V gene TRBV6-1 combines with J gene TRBJ2-2; D perhaps matches TRBD1 (6 bases). The CDR3 has 15 residues. Trimming took 5 bases from V and 0 from J, leaving 10 bases between them. The germline gives CDR1 MNHNS, CDR2 SASEGT. This CDR3 is CASSRDMANTGELFF. For the CDR3, the DNA is TGTGCCAGCAGTCGGGACATGGCGAACACCGGGGAGCTGTTTTTT.

This chain uses TRBV28 with TRBJ1-6, with unresolved D. This CDR3 has 15 amino acids. The germline V gene encodes CDR1 MDHEN and CDR2 SYDVKM. V was pared by 5 bases and J by 0 bases, with 8 bases between. In DNA form, the CDR3 reads TGTGCCAGCAGTCCGGCGAACTCCTATAATTCACCCCTCCACTTT. Encoded protein: CASSPANSYNSPLHF.

This clone was picked up a small number of times. The chain couples TRBV6-5 to TRBJ2-2, with D possibly being TRBD1 or TRBD2 (5 bases each). Germline V gene sequence: CDR1 MNHEY, CDR2 SVGAGI. CDR3 size: 14 residues. V lost 7 bases to trimming and J lost 5 bases, with 14 bases between them. Here the CDR3 DNA reads TGTGCCAGCACCACGATTGGGGGAACCGGGGAGCTGTTTTTT. Residues: CASTTIGGTGELFF.

This sequence joins TRBV4-2 and TRBJ2-1; 8 bases map to TRBD2. Germline V CDR1 and CDR2: LGHNA, YNFKEQ. CDR3 length: 18 amino acids. J was trimmed by 1 base and V by 1 base; bases with no gene match: 9. The chain's CDR3 is CASSQGGLGGRSYNEQFF. DNA for the CDR3: TGTGCCAGCAGCCAAGGGGGTCTTGGCGGGAGGTCCTACAATGAGCAGTTCTTC.

The CDR3 DNA follows: TGTGCCAGCAGTTACGAAGGGGGGGAGTACTTC. Protein: CASSYEGGEYF. The V call is TRBV6-5, the J call TRBJ2-7; D might be TRBD2 (7 bases). Trimming left V 2 bases short and J 11 bases short, with 10 bases between. CDR3 size: 11 residues. Looked up from germline, CDR1 is MNHEY and CDR2 is SVGAGI.

CDR3 protein: CASSTAGPVTDTQYF. The DNA of the CDR3 is TGTGCCAGTAGTACCGCGGGTCCGGTCACAGATACGCAGTATTTT. This chain joins TRBV19 and TRBJ2-3; a possible D gene is TRBD2 (5 bases). The CDR3 has 15 residues. V was shortened by 4 bases and J by 2 bases, with 13 bases between the two germline ends. Germline V CDR1 and CDR2: LNHDA, SQIVND (reference sequence).